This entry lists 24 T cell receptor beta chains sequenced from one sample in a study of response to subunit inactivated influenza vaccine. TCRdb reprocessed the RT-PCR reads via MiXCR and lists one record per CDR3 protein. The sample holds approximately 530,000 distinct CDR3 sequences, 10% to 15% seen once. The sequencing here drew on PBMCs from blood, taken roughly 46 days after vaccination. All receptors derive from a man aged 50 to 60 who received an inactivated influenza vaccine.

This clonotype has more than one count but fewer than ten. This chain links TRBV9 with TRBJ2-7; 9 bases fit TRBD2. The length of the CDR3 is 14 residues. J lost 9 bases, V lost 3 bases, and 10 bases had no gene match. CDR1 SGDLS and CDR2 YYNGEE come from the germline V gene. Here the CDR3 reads CASSDRGSGGTQYF. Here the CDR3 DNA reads TGTGCCAGCAGCGATCGAGGTAGCGGGGGAACGCAGTACTTC.

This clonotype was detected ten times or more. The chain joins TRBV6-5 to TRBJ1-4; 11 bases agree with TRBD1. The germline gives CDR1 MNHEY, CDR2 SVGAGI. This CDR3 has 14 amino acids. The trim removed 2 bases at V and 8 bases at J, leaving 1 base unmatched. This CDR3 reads CASSYGQGAEKLFF. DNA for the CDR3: TGTGCCAGCAGTTACGGACAGGGGGCGGAAAAACTGTTTTTT.

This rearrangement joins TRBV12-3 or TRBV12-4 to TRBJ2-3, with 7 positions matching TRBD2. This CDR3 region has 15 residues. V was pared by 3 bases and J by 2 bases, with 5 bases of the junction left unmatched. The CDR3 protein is CASSFWEGPTDTQYF. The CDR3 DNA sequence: TGTGCCAGCAGTTTTTGGGAGGGACCCACAGATACGCAGTATTTT.

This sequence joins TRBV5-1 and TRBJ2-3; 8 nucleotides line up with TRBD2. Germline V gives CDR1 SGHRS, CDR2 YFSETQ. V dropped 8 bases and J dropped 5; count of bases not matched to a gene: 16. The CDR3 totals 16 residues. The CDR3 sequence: CARAPYSGGPVDTQYF. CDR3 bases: TGCGCCAGAGCGCCCTACTCGGGGGGGCCAGTAGATACGCAGTATTTT.

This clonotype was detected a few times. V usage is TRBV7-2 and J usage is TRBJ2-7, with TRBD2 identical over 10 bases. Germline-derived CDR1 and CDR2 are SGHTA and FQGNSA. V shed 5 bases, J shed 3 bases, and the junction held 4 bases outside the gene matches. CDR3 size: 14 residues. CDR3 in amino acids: CASSPGLAFYEQYF. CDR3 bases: TGTGCCAGCAGCCCGGGACTAGCGTTCTACGAGCAGTACTTC.

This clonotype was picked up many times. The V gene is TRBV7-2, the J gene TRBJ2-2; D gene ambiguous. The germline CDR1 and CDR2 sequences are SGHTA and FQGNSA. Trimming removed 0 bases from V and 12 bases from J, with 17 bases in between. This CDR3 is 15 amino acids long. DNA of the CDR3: TGTGCCAGCAGCTTAGCAGTAACGCAGGCTGGGCAGCTGTTTTTT. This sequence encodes CASSLAVTQAGQLFF.

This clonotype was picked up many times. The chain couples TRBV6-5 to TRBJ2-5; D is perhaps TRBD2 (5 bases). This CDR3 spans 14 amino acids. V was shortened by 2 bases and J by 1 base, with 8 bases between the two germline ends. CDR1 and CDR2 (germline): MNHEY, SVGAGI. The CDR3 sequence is CASSYSGGQETQYF. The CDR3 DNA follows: TGTGCCAGCAGTTACAGCGGAGGCCAAGAGACCCAGTACTTC.

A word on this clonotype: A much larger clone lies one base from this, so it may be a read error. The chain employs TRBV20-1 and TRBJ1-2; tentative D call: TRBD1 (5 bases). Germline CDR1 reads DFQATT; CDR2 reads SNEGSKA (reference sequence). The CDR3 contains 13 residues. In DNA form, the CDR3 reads TGCAGTGATAGAACCGGGACGGATTATGGCTACACCTTC. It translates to CSDRTGTDYGYTF.

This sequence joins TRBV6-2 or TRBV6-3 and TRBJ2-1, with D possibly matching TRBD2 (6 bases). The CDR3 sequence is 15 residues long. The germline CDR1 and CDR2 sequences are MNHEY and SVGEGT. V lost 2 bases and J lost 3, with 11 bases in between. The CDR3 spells CASSYGRGLYNEQFF. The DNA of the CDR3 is TGTGCCAGCAGTTACGGTAGGGGACTCTACAATGAGCAGTTCTTC.

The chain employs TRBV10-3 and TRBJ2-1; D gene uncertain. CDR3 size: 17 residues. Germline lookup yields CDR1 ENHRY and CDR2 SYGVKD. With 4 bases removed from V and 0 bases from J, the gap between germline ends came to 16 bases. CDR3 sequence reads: CAISGSGRMSSYNEQFF. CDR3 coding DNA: TGTGCCATCAGTGGTAGTGGGCGGATGAGCTCCTACAATGAGCAGTTCTTC.

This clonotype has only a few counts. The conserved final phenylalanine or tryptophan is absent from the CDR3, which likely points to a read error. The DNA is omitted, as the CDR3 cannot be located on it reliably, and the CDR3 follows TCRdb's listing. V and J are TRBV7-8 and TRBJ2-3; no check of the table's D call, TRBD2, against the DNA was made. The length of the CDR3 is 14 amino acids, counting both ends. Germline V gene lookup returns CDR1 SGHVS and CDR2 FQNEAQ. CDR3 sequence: CASSKLRGALDLII.

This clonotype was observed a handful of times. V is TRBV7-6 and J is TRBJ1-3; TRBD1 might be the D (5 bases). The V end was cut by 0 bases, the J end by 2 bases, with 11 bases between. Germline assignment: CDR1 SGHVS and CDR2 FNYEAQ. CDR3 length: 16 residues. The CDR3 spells CASSLAPGGAGNTIYF. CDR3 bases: TGTGCCAGCAGCTTAGCGCCGGGAGGGGCTGGAAACACCATATATTTT.

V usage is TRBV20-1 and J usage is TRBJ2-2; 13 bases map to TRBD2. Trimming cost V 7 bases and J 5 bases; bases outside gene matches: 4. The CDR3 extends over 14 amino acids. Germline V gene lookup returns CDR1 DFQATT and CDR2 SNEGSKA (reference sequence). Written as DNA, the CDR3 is TGCAGTGTCCCGGGACTAGCGGGAACCGGGGAGCTGTTTTTT. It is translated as CSVPGLAGTGELFF.

The CDR3 DNA reads TGTGCCGAGAGGGACCTCTACTTCACCGGGGAGCTGTTTTTT. Translating gives CAERDLYFTGELFF. V usage is TRBV7-9 and J usage is TRBJ2-2; the D call may be TRBD1 or TRBD2 (5 bases each). Trimming took 11 bases from V and 4 from J, leaving 17 bases between them. This CDR3 comprises 14 residues. Germline V gene sequence: CDR1 SEHNR, CDR2 FQNEAQ (reference sequence).

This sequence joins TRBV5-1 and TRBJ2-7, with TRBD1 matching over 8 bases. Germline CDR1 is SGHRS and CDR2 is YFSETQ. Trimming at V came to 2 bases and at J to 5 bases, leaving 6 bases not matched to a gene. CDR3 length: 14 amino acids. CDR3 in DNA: TGCGCCAGCAGCTTTTTCCGGGACAGGAACGAGCAGTACTTC. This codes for CASSFFRDRNEQYF.

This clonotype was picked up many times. CDR3 loop: CASSLGWLRGEKLFF. The DNA for the CDR3 is TGTGCCAGCAGCTTAGGGTGGTTGAGGGGCGAAAAACTGTTTTTT. The J gene is TRBJ1-4, the V gene TRBV11-2; a weak D match, TRBD1 (5 bases). From germline, CDR1 is SGHAT and CDR2 FQNNGV. The CDR3 runs 15 residues. Between the trimmed V and J ends, which lost 1 base and 8 bases, there was a span of 14 bases.

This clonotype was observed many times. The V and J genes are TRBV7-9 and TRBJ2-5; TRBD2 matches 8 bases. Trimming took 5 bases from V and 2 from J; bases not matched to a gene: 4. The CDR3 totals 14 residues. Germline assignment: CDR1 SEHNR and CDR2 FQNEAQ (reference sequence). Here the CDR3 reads CASSNSGGQETQYF. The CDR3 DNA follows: TGTGCCAGCAGCAATTCGGGGGGGCAAGAGACCCAGTACTTC.

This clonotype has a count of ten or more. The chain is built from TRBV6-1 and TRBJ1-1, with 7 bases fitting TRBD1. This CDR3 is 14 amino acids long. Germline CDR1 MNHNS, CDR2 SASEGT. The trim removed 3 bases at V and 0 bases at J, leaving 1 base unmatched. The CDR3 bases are TGTGCCAGCAGTGACGGGACAGTGAACACTGAAGCTTTCTTT. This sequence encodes CASSDGTVNTEAFF.

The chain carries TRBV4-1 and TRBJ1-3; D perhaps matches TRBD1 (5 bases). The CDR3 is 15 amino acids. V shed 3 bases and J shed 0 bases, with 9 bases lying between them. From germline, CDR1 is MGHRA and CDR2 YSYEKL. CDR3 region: CASSQEDTSGNTIYF. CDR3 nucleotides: TGCGCCAGCAGCCAGGAGGACACCTCTGGAAACACCATATATTTT.

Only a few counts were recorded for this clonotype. CDR3: CASSSLAGDSYNEQFF. In nucleotides, the CDR3 is TGTGCCAGCAGCTCTTTAGCGGGAGACTCCTACAATGAGCAGTTCTTC. The chain uses TRBV4-2 and TRBJ2-1; 9 bases fit TRBD2. J lost 0 bases, V lost 5 bases, and 5 bases had no gene match. In germline, CDR1 is LGHNA, CDR2 YNFKEQ. CDR3 size: 16 residues.

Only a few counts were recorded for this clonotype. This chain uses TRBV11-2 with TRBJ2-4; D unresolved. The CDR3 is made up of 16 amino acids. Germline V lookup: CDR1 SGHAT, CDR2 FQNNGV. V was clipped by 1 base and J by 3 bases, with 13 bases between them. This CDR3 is CASSLGILAGKNIQYF. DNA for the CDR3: TGTGCCAGCAGCTTAGGGATTTTAGCAGGCAAAAACATTCAGTACTTC.

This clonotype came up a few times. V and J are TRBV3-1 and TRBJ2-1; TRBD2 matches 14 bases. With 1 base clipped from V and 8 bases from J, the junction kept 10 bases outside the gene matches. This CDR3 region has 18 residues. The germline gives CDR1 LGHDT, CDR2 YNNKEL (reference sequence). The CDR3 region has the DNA TGTGCCAGCAGCCAAGGGGGCCTCGGGACTAGCGGGAGTGATGAGCAGTTCTTC. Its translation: CASSQGGLGTSGSDEQFF.

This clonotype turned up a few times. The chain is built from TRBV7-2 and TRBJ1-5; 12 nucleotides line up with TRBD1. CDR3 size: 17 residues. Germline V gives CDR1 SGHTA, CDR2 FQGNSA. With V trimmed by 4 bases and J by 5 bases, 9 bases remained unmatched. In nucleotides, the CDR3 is TGTGCCAGCAGCTGGACCGGGACAGGGGGCTTCGATCAGCCCCAGCATTTT. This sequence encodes CASSWTGTGGFDQPQHF.

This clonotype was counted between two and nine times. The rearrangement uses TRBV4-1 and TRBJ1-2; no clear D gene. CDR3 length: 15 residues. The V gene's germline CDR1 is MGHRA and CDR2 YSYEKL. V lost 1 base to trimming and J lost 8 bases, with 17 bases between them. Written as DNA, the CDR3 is TGCGCCAGCAGCCAAGGGTCGAGCTCCCACCGGGGCTACACCTTC. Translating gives CASSQGSSSHRGYTF.